The present TCR beta chain was sequenced within a study of CD8 T cells in ankylosing spondylitis. General study findings and limits: A subset of motif variants has previously been described in the synovial fluid and blood of reactive arthritis. Reported data indicate significant enrichment of disease-linked clones within matched ankylosing spondylitis synovial fluid. Peripheral blood held disease-linked clones only at relatively low frequency, and these were CD8+. Characteristic, it appeared, of ankylosing spondylitis blood was a TCR beta motif of about eight highly homologous variants.

With molecular barcodes, quantitative 5'-RACE was used to make the TCR beta libraries. TCRdb re-called the 5' RACE reads with MiXCR, one entry per CDR3 protein. The repertoire holds 500,000 to 650,000 distinct CDR3 sequences, with about 5.2% as singletons. In its sample, this clonotype was seen many times. Its target is unknown. The germline gives CDR1 MDHEN, CDR2 SYDVKM. The V gene end was trimmed by 3 bases and the J gene end by 7 bases; junction bases not matched to a gene: 6. The CDR3 covers 14 residues. Sample: blood, either unsorted or a sorted T cell fraction (not recorded which). The receptor comes from a male donor with ankylosing spondylitis. This rearrangement joins TRBV28 to TRBJ1-1; 9 nucleotides align to TRBD1. CDR3: CASSFEDRGGEAFF. CDR3 nucleotide sequence: TGTGCCAGCAGTTTCGAGGACAGGGGTGGTGAAGCTTTCTTT.